This T cell receptor (beta chain) stems from a study of shared clonotypes between healthy human individuals. Clones were sequenced by immunoSEQ multiplex PCR, and TCRdb holds only the in-frame ones, with some missing. The top ten hold less than 0.25% of the sample, which has over 750,000 clones, 90% to 98% seen once. CD45RO-negative, CCR7-selected cells formed the naive CD8 fraction, which excluded terminally differentiated effector memory CD45RA+ cells. Trimming cost V 8 bases and J 4 bases, with 26 bases left between them. In germline, CDR1 is SQVTM, CDR2 ANQGSEA. This CDR3 region has 16 residues. The sequenced sample consisted of naive CD8+ T cells sorted from blood. The TCR comes from a man younger than 45 in good health. V is TRBV29-1 and J is TRBJ2-5; D is perhaps TRBD1 or TRBD2 (6 bases each). The CDR3 is CSTTGRDNNGRETQYF. The CDR3 region has the DNA TGCAGCACGACGGGGCGGGACAACAACGGGAGAGAGACCCAGTACTTC.